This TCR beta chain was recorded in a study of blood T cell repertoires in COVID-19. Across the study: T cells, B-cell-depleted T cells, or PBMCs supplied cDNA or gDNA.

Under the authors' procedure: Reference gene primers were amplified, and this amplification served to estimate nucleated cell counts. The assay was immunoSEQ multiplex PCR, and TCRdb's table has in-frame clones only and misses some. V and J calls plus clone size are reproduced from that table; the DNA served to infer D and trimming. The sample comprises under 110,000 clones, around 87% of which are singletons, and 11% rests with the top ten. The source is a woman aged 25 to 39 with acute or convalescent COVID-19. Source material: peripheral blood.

This CDR3 reads CASSNFEGQGSYEQYF. The CDR3 region has the DNA TGCGCCAGCAGTAACTTTGAGGGCCAGGGGTCTTACGAGCAGTACTTC. The chain has TRBV5-1 and TRBJ2-7; a weak D match, TRBD1 (6 bases). Trimming stripped 5 bases from V and 4 bases from J, with 22 bases between. The CDR3 runs to 16 residues. Germline assignment: CDR1 SGHRS and CDR2 YFSETQ.